These T cell receptor beta chains were read from a single sample in a study of blood T cell repertoires in COVID-19. The method was immunoSEQ multiplex PCR; TCRdb's version includes in-frame clones alone and lacks a portion of them. The table shows 150,000 to 160,000 clones, with 75% to 85% occurring only once. Sequencing input: peripheral blood. These receptors were collected from a woman aged 55-69 years with COVID-19, enrolled during active disease. Each CDR3 is given with its conserved first and last residue. Fields, in order: J gene, CDR3 length, V gene, D gene, clone size, CDR3 DNA, CDR3 protein. The D gene is left open where the match is weak. Only some rows state a clone size, as once, few, many or a class for expanded clones.

J: TRBJ1-2; length: 15; V: TRBV5-8; D: -; size: -; DNA: TGTGCCAGCAGCTCACCGTCAGAACAGAACTATGGCTACACCTTC; CDR3: CASSSPSEQNYGYTF
J: TRBJ2-3; length: 14; V: TRBV29-1; D: -; size: -; DNA: TGCAGCGTTGAGAGGCGGAGAGGAACAGATACGCAGTATTTT; CDR3: CSVERRRGTDTQYF
J: TRBJ1-2; length: 13; V: TRBV5-1; D: -; size: -; DNA: TGCGCCAGCACGGACAACGTACATTCGGGCTACACCTTC; CDR3: CASTDNVHSGYTF
J: TRBJ1-1; length: 18; V: TRBV9; D: -; size: few; DNA: TGTGCCCCCAGCGTAGGGGGGGGCCAGGGGCTCATGAACACTGAAGCTTTCTTT; CDR3: CAPSVGGGQGLMNTEAFF
J: TRBJ1-2; length: 14; V: TRBV14; D: -; size: -; DNA: TGTGCCAGCAGCCAAGAAGGGGGAATTAGGGGCTACACCTTC; CDR3: CASSQEGGIRGYTF
J: TRBJ1-4; length: 18; V: TRBV15; D: TRBD1; size: -; DNA: TGTGCCACCAGCAGAGATCAGGGACAGGCTATCGTTAATGAAAAACTGTTTTTT; CDR3: CATSRDQGQAIVNEKLFF
J: TRBJ1-2; length: 11; V: TRBV3-1/TRBV3-2; D: -; size: -; DNA: TGTGCCAGCAGCCAAGGAAGGTACAGAATCTTC; CDR3: CASSQGRYRIF
J: TRBJ1-2; length: 12; V: TRBV12-3/TRBV12-4; D: -; size: once; DNA: TGTGCCAGCAGTCTACAGGGTCGAGGCTACACCTTC; CDR3: CASSLQGRGYTF
J: TRBJ1-2; length: 13; V: TRBV10-3; D: TRBD1; size: -; DNA: TGTGCCTCGACGGGACAGGGAGGGGCTGGCTACACCTTC; CDR3: CASTGQGGAGYTF
J: TRBJ1-6; length: 13; V: TRBV6-5; D: -; size: -; DNA: TGTGCCAGCAGTCCAGGACAGAATTCACCCCTCCACTTT; CDR3: CASSPGQNSPLHF
J: TRBJ2-4; length: 14; V: TRBV30; D: TRBD2; size: -; DNA: TGTGCCTGGAGTGGAGCGGGGGGGCTAGGCATTCAGTACTTC; CDR3: CAWSGAGGLGIQYF
J: TRBJ1-1; length: 14; V: TRBV6-1; D: -; size: few; DNA: TGTGCCAGCAGTGAACCTTCGCACAGGGTTGAGGCTTTCTTT; CDR3: CASSEPSHRVEAFF
J: TRBJ2-7; length: 17; V: TRBV5-1; D: TRBD2; size: few; DNA: TGCGCCAGCAGCTTCGGCCCGGTAGCGGGATCCTCCTACGAGCAGTACTTC; CDR3: CASSFGPVAGSSYEQYF
J: TRBJ1-1; length: 14; V: TRBV5-1; D: -; size: -; DNA: TGCGCCAGCAGCGTGGGCCGCACAGAAACTGAAGCTTTCTTT; CDR3: CASSVGRTETEAFF
J: TRBJ1-6; length: 14; V: TRBV5-6; D: -; size: -; DNA: TGTGCCAGCAGCTTACCCAGGGTGGATTCACCCCTCCACTTT; CDR3: CASSLPRVDSPLHF
J: TRBJ2-2; length: 18; V: TRBV7-6; D: TRBD2; size: -; DNA: TGTGCCAGCAGCTCCCTACGGACTAGAGGTTATAGTACCGGGGAGCTGTTTTTT; CDR3: CASSSLRTRGYSTGELFF
J: TRBJ2-3; length: 16; V: TRBV11-2; D: -; size: -; DNA: TGTGCCAGCAGCTTAGGCGGGTTCTCTGGCACAGATACGCAGTATTTT; CDR3: CASSLGGFSGTDTQYF
J: TRBJ1-6; length: 19; V: TRBV9; D: TRBD1; size: -; DNA: TGTGCCAGCAGCGTAGGAACGACAGGGGGGAGCTCCTATAATTCACCCCTCCACTTT; CDR3: CASSVGTTGGSSYNSPLHF
J: TRBJ2-2; length: 17; V: TRBV27; D: -; size: -; DNA: TGTGCCAGCAGTTTGCCCCCCGGTAGCATCAATTCCGGGGAGCTGTTTTTT; CDR3: CASSLPPGSINSGELFF
J: TRBJ2-5; length: 15; V: TRBV24-1; D: TRBD1; size: -; DNA: TGTGCCACCAGTGATCCCAGACAGGGGCGGGAGACCCAGTACTTC; CDR3: CATSDPRQGRETQYF
J: TRBJ2-1; length: 14; V: TRBV24-1; D: TRBD1; size: -; DNA: TGTGCCACCAGTGAGACAGGGCCCCTTCATGAGCAGTTCTTC; CDR3: CATSETGPLHEQFF
J: TRBJ1-1; length: 16; V: TRBV5-1; D: TRBD1; size: -; DNA: TGCGCCAGCAGCTTCGGGACAGGGGGCTTGAACACTGAAGCTTTCTTT; CDR3: CASSFGTGGLNTEAFF
J: TRBJ2-3; length: 16; V: TRBV24-1; D: TRBD2; size: -; DNA: TGTGCCACCAGTGATTCCGAGCGGGGGGGGAGAGATACGCAGTATTTT; CDR3: CATSDSERGGRDTQYF
J: TRBJ1-1; length: 14; V: TRBV6-5; D: TRBD1; size: -; DNA: TGTGCCAGCAGTTGGGACAGGGGGAACACTGAAGCTTTCTTT; CDR3: CASSWDRGNTEAFF
J: TRBJ2-3; length: 20; V: TRBV27; D: TRBD2; size: -; DNA: TGTGCCAGCAGTTTCATCGGACTAGCGGGAGGGCTATATAGCACAGATACGCAGTATTTT; CDR3: CASSFIGLAGGLYSTDTQYF